This is a list of T cell receptor beta chains from one sample in a study of T-cell reconstitution after alpha-beta-depleted transplantation in children. TCRdb passed the PCR reads through MiXCR, listing each CDR3 protein once. The data show 550,000 to 800,000 distinct CDR3 sequences, with around 13% seen just once and 0.79% held by the top ten. The specimen comprised PBMCs, sampled before TCRalphabeta/CD19-depleted stem cell transplant. The receptor source for this set is a girl aged 2 to 9 with congenital amegakaryocytic thrombocytopenia, due to receive a stem cell transplant. The CDR3 runs from the conserved cysteine through the conserved F or W. The D gene is left open where the match is weak. Clone size appears in some rows only: once, few, many, or a class for an expanded clone.

cdr3_length: 14; j_call: TRBJ2-7; clone_size: many; v_call: TRBV9; d_call: NA; cdr3_aa: CASSVGGDGYEQYF; cdr3_nt: TGTGCCAGCAGCGTAGGAGGGGACGGCTACGAGCAGTACTTC
cdr3_length: 16; j_call: TRBJ2-1; clone_size: many; v_call: TRBV7-6; d_call: NA; cdr3_aa: CASSSILGNSYNEQFF; cdr3_nt: TGTGCCAGCAGCTCAATACTAGGGAACTCCTACAATGAGCAGTTCTTC
cdr3_length: 12; j_call: TRBJ2-1; clone_size: many; v_call: TRBV20-1; d_call: TRBD2; cdr3_aa: CSANLAGNEQFF; cdr3_nt: TGCAGTGCCAACCTAGCGGGTAATGAGCAGTTCTTC
cdr3_length: 15; j_call: TRBJ2-1; clone_size: many; v_call: TRBV5-1; d_call: TRBD2; cdr3_aa: CASTSSGSITNEQFF; cdr3_nt: TGCGCCAGCACCAGTAGCGGGAGTATAACGAATGAGCAGTTCTTC
cdr3_length: 13; j_call: TRBJ1-1; clone_size: many; v_call: TRBV7-9; d_call: NA; cdr3_aa: CASSRIRWDTAFF; cdr3_nt: TGTGCCAGCAGCCGGATCCGATGGGATACAGCTTTCTTT
cdr3_length: 11; j_call: TRBJ2-1; clone_size: many; v_call: TRBV7-9; d_call: NA; cdr3_aa: CASAPGNEQFF; cdr3_nt: TGTGCCAGCGCCCCGGGGAATGAGCAGTTCTTC
cdr3_length: 13; j_call: TRBJ2-5; clone_size: NA; v_call: TRBV12-3/TRBV12-4; d_call: NA; cdr3_aa: CASMINTRETQYF; cdr3_nt: TGTGCCAGCATGATCAACACCCGAGAGACCCAGTACTTC
cdr3_length: 14; j_call: TRBJ2-7; clone_size: NA; v_call: TRBV28; d_call: TRBD2; cdr3_aa: CASKVRLAGGEQYF; cdr3_nt: TGTGCCAGCAAAGTCCGACTAGCGGGAGGCGAGCAGTACTTC
cdr3_length: 15; j_call: TRBJ2-5; clone_size: NA; v_call: TRBV5-1; d_call: TRBD1; cdr3_aa: CASSLAHTGEETQYF; cdr3_nt: TGCGCCAGCAGCTTGGCCCATACAGGGGAAGAGACCCAGTACTTC
cdr3_length: 14; j_call: TRBJ2-1; clone_size: many; v_call: TRBV5-1; d_call: NA; cdr3_aa: CASSLRVAHNEQFF; cdr3_nt: TGCGCCAGCAGCTTGAGAGTAGCGCACAATGAGCAGTTCTTC
cdr3_length: 19; j_call: TRBJ2-3; clone_size: NA; v_call: TRBV12-2; d_call: NA; cdr3_aa: CAARLKTMTGRDNTDTQYF; cdr3_nt: TGTGCAGCTCGCTTAAAGACTATGACCGGGCGGGACAACACAGATACGCAGTATTTT
cdr3_length: 12; j_call: TRBJ2-7; clone_size: many; v_call: TRBV20-1; d_call: TRBD1; cdr3_aa: CSAGQGDYEQYF; cdr3_nt: TGCAGTGCAGGACAGGGGGACTACGAGCAGTACTTC
cdr3_length: 14; j_call: TRBJ2-1; clone_size: many; v_call: TRBV6-1; d_call: TRBD2; cdr3_aa: CASIRLAAYNEQFF; cdr3_nt: TGTGCCAGCATCCGACTAGCGGCCTACAATGAGCAGTTCTTC
cdr3_length: 14; j_call: TRBJ2-3; clone_size: many; v_call: TRBV4-1; d_call: TRBD2; cdr3_aa: CASSQLAGGDTQYF; cdr3_nt: TGCGCCAGCAGCCAACTAGCGGGAGGAGATACGCAGTATTTT
cdr3_length: 15; j_call: TRBJ2-1; clone_size: NA; v_call: TRBV6-1; d_call: TRBD2; cdr3_aa: CASSRGGTRSGEQFF; cdr3_nt: TGTGCCAGCAGTAGGGGTGGGACTAGATCGGGTGAGCAGTTCTTC
cdr3_length: 16; j_call: TRBJ2-3; clone_size: NA; v_call: TRBV5-1; d_call: NA; cdr3_aa: CASSFPLAPGVDTQYF; cdr3_nt: TGCGCCAGCAGCTTCCCTCTAGCGCCAGGGGTGGATACGCAGTATTTT
cdr3_length: 12; j_call: TRBJ2-3; clone_size: many; v_call: TRBV7-2; d_call: NA; cdr3_aa: CASSLYRDTQYF; cdr3_nt: TGTGCCAGCAGCTTATATAGAGATACGCAGTATTTT
cdr3_length: 15; j_call: TRBJ1-6; clone_size: NA; v_call: TRBV12-3/TRBV12-4; d_call: NA; cdr3_aa: CASSLSGAYNSPLHF; cdr3_nt: TGTGCCAGCAGTTTATCGGGCGCCTATAATTCACCCCTCCACTTT
cdr3_length: 13; j_call: TRBJ2-1; clone_size: many; v_call: TRBV20-1; d_call: TRBD2; cdr3_aa: CSASEREYNEQFF; cdr3_nt: TGCAGTGCTAGTGAGCGGGAGTACAATGAGCAGTTCTTC
cdr3_length: 18; j_call: TRBJ2-6; clone_size: many; v_call: TRBV6-5; d_call: NA; cdr3_aa: CASSYLSLDGLGANVLTF; cdr3_nt: TGTGCCAGCAGTTACTTAAGCTTGGACGGGCTTGGGGCCAACGTCCTGACTTTC
cdr3_length: 16; j_call: TRBJ2-3; clone_size: few; v_call: TRBV15; d_call: TRBD2; cdr3_aa: CATRRRTSGFTDTQYF; cdr3_nt: TGTGCCACCAGGAGAAGGACTAGCGGGTTCACAGATACGCAGTATTTT
cdr3_length: 11; j_call: TRBJ2-2; clone_size: many; v_call: TRBV12-3/TRBV12-4; d_call: NA; cdr3_aa: CASPISGELFF; cdr3_nt: TGTGCCAGCCCTATCTCCGGGGAGCTGTTTTTT
cdr3_length: 15; j_call: TRBJ2-2; clone_size: many; v_call: TRBV12-3/TRBV12-4; d_call: TRBD2; cdr3_aa: CASSAAGLGAGELFF; cdr3_nt: TGTGCCAGCAGTGCCGCGGGACTAGGGGCCGGGGAGCTGTTTTTT
cdr3_length: 18; j_call: TRBJ2-6; clone_size: few; v_call: TRBV28; d_call: TRBD2; cdr3_aa: CASSLGLAISSGANVLTF; cdr3_nt: TGTGCCAGCAGTCTGGGACTAGCGATTAGTTCTGGGGCCAACGTCCTGACTTTC
cdr3_length: 15; j_call: TRBJ1-5; clone_size: few; v_call: TRBV18; d_call: NA; cdr3_aa: CASSPPGGSDQPQHF; cdr3_nt: TGTGCCAGCTCACCACCCGGGGGTTCGGATCAGCCCCAGCATTTT
cdr3_length: 14; j_call: TRBJ2-7; clone_size: few; v_call: TRBV11-2; d_call: NA; cdr3_aa: CASSTQRSVHEQYF; cdr3_nt: TGTGCCAGCAGCACCCAACGCTCTGTCCACGAGCAGTACTTC
cdr3_length: 15; j_call: TRBJ2-1; clone_size: NA; v_call: TRBV30; d_call: NA; cdr3_aa: CAWSGPTNSYNEQFF; cdr3_nt: TGTGCCTGGAGTGGACCCACCAACTCTTACAATGAGCAGTTCTTC
cdr3_length: 15; j_call: TRBJ1-5; clone_size: NA; v_call: TRBV19; d_call: TRBD1; cdr3_aa: CASSIGDRLHQPQHF; cdr3_nt: TGTGCCAGTAGTATAGGGGACAGGCTACATCAGCCCCAGCATTTT
cdr3_length: 16; j_call: TRBJ2-5; clone_size: NA; v_call: TRBV7-6; d_call: TRBD2; cdr3_aa: CASSLMGLADQETQYF; cdr3_nt: TGTGCCAGCAGCTTAATGGGACTAGCGGACCAAGAGACCCAGTACTTC
cdr3_length: 15; j_call: TRBJ2-4; clone_size: NA; v_call: TRBV4-1; d_call: NA; cdr3_aa: CASSQILLEKNIQYF; cdr3_nt: TGCGCCAGCAGCCAAATCCTACTTGAGAAAAACATTCAGTACTTC
cdr3_length: 15; j_call: TRBJ2-1; clone_size: few; v_call: TRBV7-6; d_call: NA; cdr3_aa: CASSLEEFSYNEQFF; cdr3_nt: TGTGCCAGCAGCTTAGAAGAGTTTTCCTACAATGAGCAGTTCTTC
cdr3_length: 13; j_call: TRBJ1-2; clone_size: many; v_call: TRBV28; d_call: TRBD1; cdr3_aa: CASRTGTEGGYTF; cdr3_nt: TGTGCCAGCAGGACCGGGACAGAAGGTGGCTACACCTTC
cdr3_length: 15; j_call: TRBJ1-5; clone_size: NA; v_call: TRBV5-1; d_call: NA; cdr3_aa: CASSLDPYSNQPQHF; cdr3_nt: TGCGCCAGCAGCCTGGATCCCTATAGCAATCAGCCCCAGCATTTT
cdr3_length: 15; j_call: TRBJ1-5; clone_size: few; v_call: TRBV6-5; d_call: NA; cdr3_aa: CASSYLDGSNQPQHF; cdr3_nt: TGTGCCAGCAGTTACCTGGACGGTAGCAATCAGCCCCAGCATTTT
cdr3_length: 13; j_call: TRBJ2-7; clone_size: many; v_call: TRBV20-1; d_call: NA; cdr3_aa: CSARPGSIYEQYF; cdr3_nt: TGCAGTGCTAGACCGGGAAGTATTTACGAGCAGTACTTC
cdr3_length: 16; j_call: TRBJ2-5; clone_size: NA; v_call: TRBV4-1; d_call: NA; cdr3_aa: CASSQTSTDSQETQYF; cdr3_nt: TGCGCCAGCAGCCAAACATCCACCGACTCCCAAGAGACCCAGTACTTC
cdr3_length: 15; j_call: TRBJ2-1; clone_size: many; v_call: TRBV7-2; d_call: TRBD2; cdr3_aa: CASSSGLAGANEQFF; cdr3_nt: TGTGCCAGCAGTTCCGGACTAGCGGGAGCGAATGAGCAGTTCTTC
cdr3_length: 15; j_call: TRBJ1-2; clone_size: NA; v_call: TRBV7-3; d_call: NA; cdr3_aa: CASSLNPSGSYGYTF; cdr3_nt: TGTGCCAGCAGCTTAAACCCATCGGGGTCCTACGGCTACACCTTC
cdr3_length: 14; j_call: TRBJ2-1; clone_size: many; v_call: TRBV12-3/TRBV12-4; d_call: NA; cdr3_aa: CASSKRQGSNEQFF; cdr3_nt: TGTGCCAGCTCTAAGCGTCAAGGGTCCAATGAGCAGTTCTTC
cdr3_length: 15; j_call: TRBJ2-5; clone_size: few; v_call: TRBV28; d_call: NA; cdr3_aa: CASSSSRGPRETQYF; cdr3_nt: TGTGCCAGCAGTTCGAGTAGGGGACCTAGGGAGACCCAGTACTTC
cdr3_length: 16; j_call: TRBJ2-1; clone_size: many; v_call: TRBV20-1; d_call: TRBD2; cdr3_aa: CSARDPLADSYNEQFF; cdr3_nt: TGCAGTGCTAGAGATCCTCTAGCGGACTCCTACAATGAGCAGTTCTTC
cdr3_length: 14; j_call: TRBJ2-3; clone_size: many; v_call: TRBV10-3; d_call: TRBD1; cdr3_aa: CAITPTGTTDTQYF; cdr3_nt: TGTGCCATCACCCCGACAGGGACAACAGATACGCAGTATTTT
cdr3_length: 12; j_call: TRBJ2-1; clone_size: many; v_call: TRBV25-1; d_call: NA; cdr3_aa: CASRGSYNEQFF; cdr3_nt: TGCGCCAGCAGGGGTTCCTACAATGAGCAGTTCTTC